Shown below are 10 T cell receptor beta chains from a single sample sequenced in a study of immune evolution from preneoplasia to lung adenocarcinoma. The repertoire was sequenced with immunoSEQ multiplex PCR; TCRdb's copy has only in-frame clones and lacks some. The table has about 5,000 clones, about 81% seen once. Material for sequencing was FFPE normal lung tissue adjacent to the tumor. Every receptor here comes from a person aged 50 or older with lung adenocarcinoma.

CDR3 loop: CASNDSPGTALYNEQFF. In DNA form, the CDR3 reads TGTGCCAGCAACGACAGTCCCGGGACCGCTCTCTACAATGAGCAGTTCTTC. The chain recombines TRBV2 with TRBJ2-1, with D perhaps assigned TRBD1 or TRBD2 (5 bases each). Between the trimmed V and J ends, which lost 7 bases and 3 bases, there was a span of 22 bases. The CDR3 runs to 17 residues. Germline lookup yields CDR1 SNHLY and CDR2 FYNNEI.

This clone appeared once. The rearrangement joins TRBV11-2 to TRBJ2-5, with D perhaps TRBD1 or TRBD2 (5 bases each). Deletions cut 2 bases from V and 5 bases from J, with 15 bases between. The CDR3 spans 15 residues. Per the germline V gene, CDR1 is SGHAT and CDR2 is FQNNGV. The CDR3 nucleotides are TGTGCCAGCAGCTTAAACGGCAGGGAGTGGGAGACCCAGTACTTC. Protein: CASSLNGREWETQYF.

The CDR3 loop reads CASRGLADNEQFF. CDR3 in DNA: TGTGCCAGCCGGGGTCTAGCGGACAATGAGCAGTTCTTC. This chain uses TRBV6-6 with TRBJ2-1; 7 positions agree with TRBD2. The CDR3 covers 13 residues. V lost 8 bases, J lost 5 bases, and 6 bases stayed unmatched. Germline V gives CDR1 MNHNY, CDR2 SVGAGI (reference sequence).

The J gene is TRBJ1-5, the V gene TRBV11-2; no clear D. Looked up from germline, CDR1 is SGHAT and CDR2 is FQNNGV. This CDR3 is built from 13 residues. Trimming took 0 bases from V and 6 from J, leaving 6 bases between them. The CDR3: CASSLERTQPQHF. DNA for the CDR3: TGTGCCAGCAGCTTAGAACGGACTCAGCCCCAGCATTTT.

This clone was seen a handful of times. The chain employs TRBV10-3 and TRBJ2-7; weak D call: TRBD1 (6 bases). Trimming shortened V by 0 bases and J by 1 base, and 10 bases separated the two germline ends. CDR3 length: 15 amino acids. Germline loops: CDR1 ENHRY, CDR2 SYGVKD. For the CDR3, the DNA is TGTGCCATCAGTGAGTCCCCAGACAGGTCCTACGAGCAGTACTTC. Its translation: CAISESPDRSYEQYF.

The chain has TRBV9 and TRBJ2-1; D may be TRBD1 (6 bases). Trimming removed 3 bases at V and 1 base at J, with 11 bases between. The CDR3 extends over 15 amino acids. Germline CDR1 SGDLS, CDR2 YYNGEE. In DNA form, the CDR3 reads TGTGCCAGCAGCGCTCAGGGGAATTCCTACAATGAGCAGTTCTTC. It codes for CASSAQGNSYNEQFF.

Here the CDR3 reads CASTQTTRAASSYNEQFF. As DNA, the CDR3 is TGTGCCAGCACACAGACCACCAGGGCTGCAAGCTCCTACAATGAGCAGTTCTTC. The chain employs TRBV28 and TRBJ2-1, with D possibly being TRBD1 (5 bases). CDR3 length equals 18 residues. V was trimmed by 7 bases and J by 0 bases, leaving 22 bases between them. Per germline, CDR1 MDHEN and CDR2 SYDVKM.

This chain joins TRBV2 and TRBJ1-5; no reliable D call. CDR3 length equals 17 residues. From germline, CDR1 is SNHLY and CDR2 FYNNEI. V was trimmed by 6 bases and J by 0 bases, leaving 18 bases between them. The CDR3 protein is CASRAHSGLFSNQPQHF. CDR3 nucleotides: TGTGCCAGCAGGGCCCATTCTGGACTGTTTAGCAATCAGCCCCAGCATTTT. Full variable domain (missing parts from reference TRBV2 and TRBJ1-5): EPEVTQTPSHQVTQMGQEVILRCVPISNHLYFYWYRQILGQKVEFLVSFYNNEISEKSEIFDDQFSVERPDGSNFTLKIRSTKLEDSAMYFCASRAHSGLFSNQPQHFGDGTRLSIL.

In its sample, this clone ranks as large (0.1 to 1%). This chain connects TRBV27 to TRBJ2-1; tentative D call: TRBD1 (5 bases). Deletions cut 2 bases from V and 2 bases from J, with 13 bases between. CDR1 MNHEY and CDR2 SMNVEV come from the germline V gene (reference sequence). This CDR3 contains 16 residues. The CDR3 bases are TGTGCCAGCAGTTTAGGGGCTACATATCCCTACAATGAGCAGTTCTTC. Translated, it gives CASSLGATYPYNEQFF.

J is TRBJ2-1 and V is TRBV10-3, with 8 bases fitting TRBD2. The germline CDR1 and CDR2 sequences are ENHRY and SYGVKD. The trim removed 0 bases at V and 6 bases at J, leaving 7 bases unmatched. The CDR3 consists of 16 residues. Here the CDR3 reads CAISESGTSLLNEQFF. The CDR3 DNA reads as TGTGCCATCAGTGAGTCCGGGACTAGTCTCCTCAATGAGCAGTTCTTC.